These 24 T cell receptor beta chains came from one sample sequenced in a study of blood T cell repertoires in COVID-19. Method: immunoSEQ multiplex PCR; TCRdb's copy keeps in-frame clones and lacks some. Among about 36,000 clones, around 90% were seen once, and the ten largest hold around 20%. The sequenced material came from peripheral blood. These receptor sequences come from a man aged 60 to 69 with acute or convalescent COVID-19.

In DNA form, the CDR3 reads TGTGCCATCACCGGCGGGGACGCGGGGGATGAAGCTTTCTTT. Translating gives CAITGGDAGDEAFF. The chain is built from TRBV10-3 and TRBJ1-1; a weak D match, TRBD1 (5 bases). This CDR3 has 14 residues. Germline V lookup: CDR1 ENHRY, CDR2 SYGVKD. Between the trimmed V and J ends, which lost 7 bases and 7 bases, there was a span of 19 bases.

V and J are TRBV28 and TRBJ2-7; 7 nucleotides match TRBD1. V lost 8 bases and J lost 1; bases outside the gene matches: 5. CDR1 MDHEN and CDR2 SYDVKM come from the germline V gene. CDR3 size: 13 residues. In DNA, the CDR3 is TGTGCCAGCTCACGGGACAGTTCCTACGAGCAGTACTTC. Translated, it gives CASSRDSSYEQYF.

V and J are TRBV28 and TRBJ1-4; D possibly corresponds to TRBD1 (5 bases). V lost 6 bases to trimming and J lost 5 bases, with 13 bases between them. CDR3 length: 14 amino acids. Germline assignment: CDR1 MDHEN and CDR2 SYDVKM. The CDR3: CASSDQGGNEKLFF. CDR3 DNA: TGTGCCAGCAGCGACCAGGGTGGGAATGAAAAACTGTTTTTT.

V usage is TRBV19 and J usage is TRBJ2-3; D is unresolved. This CDR3 region has 13 residues. The germline V and J ends were trimmed by 7 bases and 4 bases, with 12 bases remaining between them. CDR1 LNHDA and CDR2 SQIVND come from the germline V gene (reference sequence). For the CDR3, the DNA is TGTGCCAGTACACCTGAGATTTCAGATACGCAGTATTTT. Amino acid sequence: CASTPEISDTQYF.

The chain links TRBV20-1 to TRBJ2-3; no clear D gene. Germline V gene lookup returns CDR1 DFQATT and CDR2 SNEGSKA (reference sequence). This CDR3 spans 12 amino acids. V lost 3 bases, J lost 6 bases, and 10 bases lay in between. CDR3 coding DNA: TGCAGTGCTAGTCCGCGATGGGATACGCAGTATTTT. Amino acid sequence: CSASPRWDTQYF.

The chain employs TRBV5-6 and TRBJ2-2; D remains ambiguous. Trimming left V 1 base short and J 0 bases short, with 7 bases between. The CDR3 extends over 15 amino acids. Germline CDR1 and CDR2: SGHDT and YYEEEE. The CDR3 loop reads CASSLWASNTGELFF. CDR3 coding DNA: TGTGCCAGCAGCTTGTGGGCCTCGAACACCGGGGAGCTGTTTTTT.

The chain couples TRBV19 to TRBJ2-3; the D gene is possibly TRBD1 (5 bases). The CDR3 runs 12 residues. The germline V and J ends were trimmed by 3 bases and 7 bases, with 8 bases remaining between them. CDR1 LNHDA and CDR2 SQIVND come from the germline V gene (reference sequence). In DNA form, the CDR3 reads TGTGCCAGTAGTATCAGGGAAAATACGCAGTATTTT. Translation gives CASSIRENTQYF.

V is TRBV10-2 and J is TRBJ2-2; possibly TRBD2 for D (6 bases). In germline, CDR1 is WSHSY, CDR2 SAAADI. The V end lost 8 bases, the J end lost 4 bases, and 14 bases lay between the germline ends. The CDR3 runs 14 residues. CDR3 amino acids: CASGTLRGTGELFF. Written as DNA, the CDR3 is TGCGCCAGCGGGACTCTGAGGGGCACCGGGGAGCTGTTTTTT.

The CDR3 nucleotides are TGTGCCAGCTCACCGAGCAGGGGAGACAATCAGCCCCAGCATTTT. Translation: CASSPSRGDNQPQHF. V is TRBV18 and J is TRBJ1-5, with D possibly being TRBD1 (6 bases). Deletions cut 3 bases from V and 3 bases from J, with 12 bases between. The CDR3 has 15 amino acids. Per germline, CDR1 KGHSH and CDR2 LQKENI.

This chain uses TRBV7-9 with TRBJ2-5; possible D gene TRBD1, 6 bases. This CDR3 region has 14 residues. Germline assignment: CDR1 SEHNR and CDR2 FQNEAQ (reference sequence). V lost 0 bases and J 5 bases, leaving 10 bases between the germline ends. Here the CDR3 reads CASSLAGRGETQYF. The CDR3 coding sequence is TGTGCCAGCAGCTTAGCGGGCAGGGGCGAGACCCAGTACTTC. The whole variable domain, remainder taken from reference TRBV7-9 and TRBJ2-5, is DTGVSQNPRHKITKRGQNVTFRCDPISEHNRLYWYRQTLGQGPEFLTYFQNEAQLEKSRLLSDRFSAERPKGSFSTLEIQRTEQGDSAMYLCASSLAGRGETQYFGPGTRLLVL.

In this sample, this clone turned up a few times. The V call is TRBV7-8, the J call TRBJ1-1; no clear D gene. This CDR3 is 13 amino acids long. Trimming left V 0 bases short and J 8 bases short, with 10 bases between. CDR1 is SGHVS and CDR2 is FQNEAQ in the germline V gene. Here the CDR3 DNA reads TGTGCCAGCAGCTTAGCGCTGGCAGAAGAAGCTTTCTTT. The encoded protein is CASSLALAEEAFF.

This chain connects TRBV7-9 to TRBJ2-7; D possibly corresponds to TRBD1 (6 bases). The CDR3 has 14 residues. Germline CDR1 and CDR2: SEHNR and FQNEAQ (reference sequence). V was trimmed by 2 bases and J by 4 bases, leaving 12 bases between them. The CDR3 nucleotides read TGTGCCAGCAGCTTATCTGGGGACAAGTACGAGCAGTACGTC. Its translation: CASSLSGDKYEQYV.

This chain connects TRBV18 to TRBJ1-2; a possible D gene is TRBD1 (6 bases). Looked up from germline, CDR1 is KGHSH and CDR2 is LQKENI. Trimming stripped 2 bases from V and 7 bases from J, with 14 bases between. CDR3 length: 14 residues. CDR3 DNA sequence: TGTGCCAGCTCACCAGAACGACAGGATACTGGCTACACCTTC. Translating it yields CASSPERQDTGYTF.

This chain joins TRBV25-1 and TRBJ2-3, with D possibly TRBD1 on 5 matching bases. The germline V and J ends were trimmed by 8 bases and 4 bases, with 13 bases remaining between them. Germline V gene data show CDR1 as MGHDK and CDR2 as SYGVNS. This CDR3 has 13 residues. The CDR3 DNA reads as TGTGCCAGCTCTTTACAAGGGGCAGATACGCAGTATTTT. This encodes CASSLQGADTQYF.

V gene TRBV12-5 combines with J gene TRBJ2-3; 7 positions match TRBD2. After removal of 3 bases from V and 5 bases from J, the junction contained 17 bases not matched to a gene. The germline V gene has CDR1 LGHNT and CDR2 FRNRAP. The CDR3 spans 18 residues. The CDR3, as DNA: TGTGCTAGTGGTTTCCCCTGGGGCGGCGGGAGAGGAAAAGATACGCAGTATTTT. It encodes CASGFPWGGGRGKDTQYF. Complete variable domain (other parts from reference TRBV12-5 and TRBJ2-3): DARVTQTPRHKVTEMGQEVTMRCQPILGHNTVFWYRQTMMQGLELLAYFRNRAPLDDSGMPKDRFSAEMPDATLATLKIQPSEPRDSAVYFCASGFPWGGGRGKDTQYFGPGTRLTVL.

This clone has a single count. The chain combines TRBV4-3 with TRBJ2-1; 8 bases are a match to TRBD2. V shed 5 bases and J 5 bases; nucleotides not matched to a gene: 11. CDR1 and CDR2 from the germline V gene are LGHNA and YSLEER. The CDR3 is made up of 16 amino acids. As DNA, the CDR3 is TGCGCCAGCAGCTCAGCGGGAGTTCGGAGCAACAATGAGCAGTTCTTC. It translates to CASSSAGVRSNNEQFF.

The chain combines TRBV28 with TRBJ2-1; TRBD2 matches 7 bases. The CDR3 spans 14 residues. J lost 0 bases, V lost 9 bases, and 5 bases had no gene match. Germline CDR1 reads MDHEN; CDR2 reads SYDVKM. CDR3 nucleotides: TGTGCCAGTAGACGCGGGAGCTCCTACAATGAGCAGTTCTTC. It is translated as CASRRGSSYNEQFF.

The rearrangement joins TRBV5-1 to TRBJ1-1, with 11 bases that match TRBD1. Germline-derived CDR1 and CDR2 are SGHRS and YFSETQ. This CDR3 region has 16 residues. V lost 4 bases, J lost 7 bases, and 12 bases stayed unmatched. The CDR3 protein is CASSRGQGALVNEAFF. The CDR3 nucleotides read TGCGCCAGCAGCAGAGGACAGGGGGCGCTGGTGAATGAAGCTTTCTTT.

V gene TRBV7-2 combines with J gene TRBJ1-4, with 7 bases fitting TRBD1. The germline CDR1 and CDR2 sequences are SGHTA and FQGNSA. The junction had 9 bases not matched to a gene; V was cut back by 3 bases and J by 8 bases. The length of the CDR3 is 15 residues. The CDR3: CASSLTTGLGEKLFF. Here the CDR3 DNA reads TGTGCCAGCAGCTTGACGACAGGGTTGGGGGAAAAACTGTTTTTT.

The table lists this clone with a count of one. J is TRBJ2-7 and V is TRBV10-3; TRBD1 agrees at 12 bases. The germline V gene encodes CDR1 ENHRY and CDR2 SYGVKD. Trimming at V came to 8 bases and at J to 5 bases, leaving 10 bases not matched to a gene. CDR3 size: 15 residues. The CDR3 DNA follows: TGTGCCATCGACGAAGGGACAGGGGGCAGCGACGAGCAGTACTTC. Its translation: CAIDEGTGGSDEQYF.

The CDR3 nucleotides are TGTGCCAGCAGCCACCGTCGACAGGGATCTAAAGGAATCAATGAGCAGTTCTTC. It encodes CASSHRRQGSKGINEQFF. The V call is TRBV3-1 (or the pseudogene TRBV3-2), the J call TRBJ2-1, with TRBD1 matching over 7 bases. The CDR3 consists of 18 residues. Per germline, CDR1 LGHDT and CDR2 YNNKEL (reference sequence). Unmatched junction bases numbered 17, after V lost 3 bases and J lost 6 bases.

This chain uses TRBV5-6 with TRBJ2-3, with 8 bases that match TRBD2. The germline CDR1 and CDR2 sequences are SGHDT and YYEEEE. The ends lost 4 bases at V and 3 bases at J; junction bases unmatched: 7. The CDR3 extends over 15 amino acids. The CDR3 sequence is CASSSGSEGTDTQYF. The DNA for the CDR3 is TGTGCCAGCAGCAGCGGGAGCGAGGGGACAGATACGCAGTATTTT.

The chain carries TRBV18 and TRBJ1-1; TRBD1 is a possible D gene (5 bases). The CDR3 has 14 amino acids. The germline CDR1 and CDR2 sequences are KGHSH and LQKENI. Trimming took 0 bases from V and 4 from J, leaving 9 bases between them. The CDR3 here is CASSPPQGGTEAFF. DNA for the CDR3: TGTGCCAGCTCACCACCGCAGGGTGGCACTGAAGCTTTCTTT.

In its sample, this clone was seen once. This chain links TRBV5-1 with TRBJ1-2; 11 nucleotides match TRBD1. The V gene end was trimmed by 4 bases and the J gene end by 7 bases; junction bases not matched to a gene: 6. CDR3 length: 14 amino acids. Germline V gene sequence: CDR1 SGHRS, CDR2 YFSETQ. The DNA for the CDR3 is TGCGCCAGCAGCCTGGGACAGGGGGACTCTGGCTACACCTTC. As protein: CASSLGQGDSGYTF.